A selection of T cell receptor beta chains follows, all from one sample in a study of blood T cell repertoires in COVID-19. Generated by immunoSEQ multiplex PCR, the TCRdb table keeps only in-frame clones and is missing some. The table has about 270,000 clones, approximately 90% seen once. Sequenced material: PBMCs or T cells enriched from blood (not recorded which). The receptors shown here come from a middle-aged woman with acute COVID-19. Each CDR3 is given with its conserved first and last residue. Each record gives: clone size, J gene, D gene, V gene, CDR3 protein, CDR3 DNA. The D gene is left open where the match is weak. Not all rows give a size; the values are once, few, many and, for expanded clones, a class.

size: NA; J: TRBJ1-5; D: NA; V: TRBV28; CDR3: CASVRGKQPQHF; DNA: TGTGCCAGCGTTAGGGGGAAACAGCCCCAGCATTTT
size: NA; J: TRBJ2-1; D: NA; V: TRBV30; CDR3: CAWSVGFGIPEEFF; DNA: NA
size: NA; J: TRBJ1-1; D: TRBD1; V: TRBV4-1; CDR3: CASSHGDRAYTEAFF; DNA: TGCGCCAGCAGCCATGGGGACAGGGCTTACACTGAAGCTTTCTTT
size: NA; J: TRBJ1-1; D: NA; V: TRBV11-3; CDR3: CATSPRDTNTEAFF; DNA: TGTGCCACCAGCCCCCGGGACACGAACACTGAAGCTTTCTTT
size: NA; J: TRBJ2-3; D: TRBD2; V: TRBV6-1; CDR3: CASSELAGDPDTQYF; DNA: TGTGCCAGCAGTGAATTAGCGGGAGATCCAGATACGCAGTATTTT
size: NA; J: TRBJ2-1; D: TRBD2; V: TRBV4-3; CDR3: CASSQDPTSGSYNEQFF; DNA: TGCGCCAGCAGCCAAGACCCGACTAGCGGCTCCTACAATGAGCAGTTCTTC
size: NA; J: TRBJ1-2; D: TRBD1; V: TRBV27; CDR3: CASSAMTGTNYGYTF; DNA: TGTGCCAGCAGTGCTATGACAGGGACTAACTATGGCTACACCTTC
size: NA; J: TRBJ1-1; D: NA; V: TRBV10-3; CDR3: CAISESESTEAFF; DNA: TGTGCCATCAGTGAGTCCGAGTCCACTGAAGCTTTCTTT
size: NA; J: TRBJ1-6; D: TRBD1; V: TRBV3-1/TRBV3-2; CDR3: CASSQDFGDRGYNSPLHF; DNA: TGTGCCAGCAGCCAAGATTTCGGGGACAGGGGGTATAATTCACCCCTCCACTTT
size: NA; J: TRBJ1-1; D: TRBD1; V: TRBV28; CDR3: CASSRGQGNTEAFF; DNA: TGTGCCAGCAGTCGTGGACAGGGGAACACTGAAGCTTTCTTT
size: few; J: TRBJ2-2; D: TRBD2; V: TRBV14; CDR3: CASSPQLADTGELFF; DNA: TGTGCCAGCAGCCCTCAACTAGCGGACACCGGGGAGCTGTTTTTT
size: NA; J: TRBJ2-3; D: TRBD2; V: TRBV10-3; CDR3: CAISDPLAASTDTQYF; DNA: TGTGCCATCAGTGACCCGCTAGCGGCCAGCACAGATACGCAGTATTTT
size: NA; J: TRBJ1-1; D: NA; V: TRBV25-1; CDR3: CASSEYRFGFEAFF; DNA: TGTGCCAGCAGTGAATATAGATTCGGGTTCGAAGCTTTCTTT
size: few; J: TRBJ2-7; D: NA; V: TRBV11-2; CDR3: CASSRPLQLAYEQYF; DNA: TGTGCCAGCAGTCGGCCCTTGCAACTAGCCTACGAGCAGTACTTC
size: NA; J: TRBJ2-3; D: NA; V: TRBV13; CDR3: CASRAGLSTDTQYF; DNA: TGTGCCAGCAGGGCGGGCCTGAGCACAGATACGCAGTATTTT
size: NA; J: TRBJ1-1; D: NA; V: TRBV27; CDR3: CASSRRRFQDTEAFF; DNA: TGTGCCAGCAGTCGACGCAGGTTTCAGGACACTGAAGCTTTCTTT
size: NA; J: TRBJ1-1; D: NA; V: TRBV2; CDR3: CASRITGLGTEAFF; DNA: TGTGCCAGCAGGATTACAGGGTTGGGCACTGAAGCTTTCTTT
size: NA; J: TRBJ2-7; D: NA; V: TRBV18; CDR3: CASSLAGGSGNEQYF; DNA: TGTGCCAGCTCACTAGCAGGTGGGTCCGGGAACGAGCAGTACTTC
size: NA; J: TRBJ1-3; D: NA; V: TRBV15; CDR3: CATSPVPLGNTIYF; DNA: TGTGCCACCAGCCCCGTACCACTAGGAAACACCATATATTTT
size: NA; J: TRBJ2-7; D: TRBD1; V: TRBV6-5; CDR3: CASSFSGTGANEQYF; DNA: TGTGCCAGCAGTTTTTCCGGGACAGGGGCAAACGAGCAGTACTTC
size: NA; J: TRBJ1-5; D: NA; V: TRBV19; CDR3: CASSRIPGTHLLVDQPQHF; DNA: TGTGCCAGTAGTAGAATACCCGGGACACATCTTTTAGTTGATCAGCCCCAGCATTTT
size: NA; J: TRBJ2-1; D: TRBD2; V: TRBV24-1; CDR3: CATSDGASGGNDEQFF; DNA: TGTGCCACCAGTGATGGGGCTAGCGGGGGGAACGATGAGCAGTTCTTC
size: NA; J: TRBJ2-1; D: NA; V: TRBV24-1; CDR3: CATSGQVNNEQFF; DNA: TGTGCCACCTCTGGGCAGGTAAACAATGAGCAGTTCTTC
size: NA; J: TRBJ1-1; D: TRBD1; V: TRBV2; CDR3: CASTEDRAEAFF; DNA: TGTGCCAGCACCGAGGACAGGGCTGAAGCTTTCTTT
size: NA; J: TRBJ1-2; D: TRBD1; V: TRBV25-1; CDR3: CASSEPGQGTYGYTF; DNA: TGTGCCAGCAGTGAACCGGGACAGGGGACTTATGGCTACACCTTC
size: few; J: TRBJ2-7; D: TRBD2; V: TRBV13; CDR3: CASILAGGKLHEQYF; DNA: TGTGCCAGCATCCTCGCGGGAGGGAAACTCCACGAGCAGTACTTC
size: NA; J: TRBJ1-2; D: TRBD1; V: TRBV6-5; CDR3: CASSSLETGLGYTF; DNA: TGTGCCAGCAGTTCGCTGGAGACAGGGCTTGGCTACACCTTC
size: NA; J: TRBJ2-2; D: TRBD2; V: TRBV11-2; CDR3: CASSLWTSGITGELFF; DNA: TGTGCCAGCAGCCTTTGGACTAGCGGAATCACCGGGGAGCTGTTTTTT
size: NA; J: TRBJ2-2; D: NA; V: TRBV27; CDR3: CASRTRDTYTGELFF; DNA: TGTGCCAGTCGGACCCGGGACACCTACACCGGGGAGCTGTTTTTT
size: NA; J: TRBJ2-1; D: TRBD2; V: TRBV14; CDR3: CASSRLAGDGEFF; DNA: TGTGCCAGCAGTCGACTAGCTGGGGACGGGGAGTTCTTC
size: NA; J: TRBJ2-1; D: TRBD2; V: TRBV27; CDR3: CASSSSLGEGINEQFF; DNA: TGTGCCAGCAGTTCCTCCCTGGGGGAGGGCATCAATGAGCAGTTCTTC
size: NA; J: TRBJ1-1; D: TRBD1; V: TRBV27; CDR3: CASSLTIEPGQEGEAFF; DNA: TGTGCCAGCAGTTTGACTATAGAACCGGGACAGGAGGGTGAAGCTTTCTTT
size: NA; J: TRBJ2-5; D: NA; V: TRBV29-1; CDR3: CSVKKAGETQYF; DNA: TGCAGCGTTAAGAAAGCGGGAGAGACCCAGTACTTC
size: NA; J: TRBJ1-5; D: NA; V: TRBV29-1; CDR3: CSVGSDYQPQHF; DNA: TGCAGCGTTGGGTCCGACTATCAGCCCCAGCATTTT
size: NA; J: TRBJ2-1; D: TRBD2; V: TRBV30; CDR3: CAWELAGPYNEQFF; DNA: TGTGCCTGGGAACTAGCGGGCCCCTACAATGAGCAGTTCTTC
size: NA; J: TRBJ2-7; D: TRBD1; V: TRBV4-1; CDR3: CASSQGRDRTYEQYF; DNA: TGCGCCAGCAGCCAAGGAAGGGACAGGACCTACGAGCAGTACTTC
size: NA; J: TRBJ1-1; D: NA; V: TRBV14; CDR3: CASSHYPWEGNTEAFF; DNA: TGTGCCAGCAGCCACTACCCTTGGGAGGGGAACACTGAAGCTTTCTTT
size: NA; J: TRBJ2-7; D: TRBD1; V: TRBV5-1; CDR3: CASSLLGQGTPYEQYF; DNA: TGCGCCAGCAGCTTATTGGGACAGGGTACCCCCTACGAGCAGTACTTC
size: NA; J: TRBJ2-3; D: TRBD2; V: TRBV24-1; CDR3: CATSDLLTTSGSLTDTQYF; DNA: TGTGCCACCAGTGATTTGCTTACGACTAGCGGGAGTCTGACAGATACGCAGTATTTT